The clone carrying this TCR beta chain was seen at least ten times. TCRdb re-derived calls from the 5' RACE reads in MiXCR, one entry per CDR3 protein. The repertoire consists of about 96,000 distinct CDR3 sequences, with about 9% occurring once and the leading ten covering roughly 5%. These data are taken from a study of CD8 T cells in ankylosing spondylitis. Trimming shortened V by 1 base and J by 2 bases, and 18 bases separated the two germline ends. There are 16 residues in the CDR3. Germline loops: CDR1 DFQATT, CDR2 SNEGSKA (reference sequence). The receptor's source is a male donor with ankylosing spondylitis or in good health (not recorded which). Sequenced material: blood, either unsorted or a sorted T cell fraction (not recorded which). V usage is TRBV20-1 and J usage is TRBJ2-7; perhaps TRBD1 as D (5 bases). The CDR3 is CSARGGPRVGTYEQYF. As DNA, the CDR3 is TGCAGTGCTAGAGGAGGCCCCAGGGTGGGGACCTACGAGCAGTACTTC.